This is a list of T cell receptor beta chains from one sample in a study of lung T cells in sarcoidosis with Löfgren's syndrome. TCRdb analysed the reads with MiXCR anew, one entry per CDR3 protein. In the table there are 60,000 to 70,000 distinct CDR3 sequences, around 20% of which are singletons. Sequencing was performed on CD4+ T cells from PBMCs. These receptor sequences come from a human donor with sarcoidosis (Löfgren's syndrome or another form), or a control subject (not recorded which). Both conserved end residues are part of each CDR3. A D gene is named only where the DNA matches it firmly. Some rows mark clone size as missing; the rest say once, few, many or name a class of expanded clone.

d_call	clone_size	v_call	j_call	cdr3_nt	cdr3_aa
.	many	TRBV6-2/TRBV6-3	TRBJ1-6	TGTGCCAGCAGTTACCCGGACAGTTCGAATTCACCCCTCCACTTT	CASSYPDSSNSPLHF
TRBD1	many	TRBV15	TRBJ2-3	TGTGCCACCAGCCCTAACAGGGGAAGCACAGATACGCAGTATTTT	CATSPNRGSTDTQYF
.	.	TRBV5-1	TRBJ2-3	TGCGCCAGCAGCTTTAGACCGAATATGGGCACAGATACGCAGTATTTT	CASSFRPNMGTDTQYF
TRBD1	.	TRBV28	TRBJ1-5	TGTGCCAGCAGCCTGATGGGACAGAACCTTTGGGGCAATCAGCCCCAGCATTTT	CASSLMGQNLWGNQPQHF
.	.	TRBV6-2/TRBV6-3	TRBJ2-1	TGTGCCAGCAGACCCACCGCCGGCAATGAGCAGTTCTTC	CASRPTAGNEQFF
.	many	TRBV6-2/TRBV6-3	TRBJ1-1	TGTGCCAGCAGCCGGGGGAGGGCGAGTGAAGCTTTCTTT	CASSRGRASEAFF
.	.	TRBV6-5	TRBJ2-3	TGTGCCAGCAGCGGGGACCTAGGGACGGATACGCGGTATTTT	CASSGDLGTDTRYF
TRBD1	few	TRBV6-1	TRBJ2-7	TGTGCCAGCAGTAAACGGGACAGGGGCTCCTACGAGCAGTACTTC	CASSKRDRGSYEQYF
.	many	TRBV7-2	TRBJ2-1	TGTGCCAGCAGCTTAGGGTGGGGGGGCTTCGACAATGAGCAGTTCTTC	CASSLGWGGFDNEQFF
.	many	TRBV28	TRBJ1-6	TGTGCCAGCAGTTTTCGGGGGTTCAATTCACCCCTCCACTTT	CASSFRGFNSPLHF
.	.	TRBV10-3	TRBJ1-5	TGTGCCATCAGTGAAGGACAGAGCAATCAGCCCCAGCATTTT	CAISEGQSNQPQHF
.	many	TRBV27	TRBJ2-1	TGTGCCAGCAGCCACAAGACAGAGTACAATGAGCAGTTCTTC	CASSHKTEYNEQFF
.	.	TRBV12-5	TRBJ1-2	TGTGCTAGTGGTTTGGTACTCGGAGGCTACACCTTC	CASGLVLGGYTF
.	many	TRBV28	TRBJ1-2	TGTGCCAGCAGTCAGAACTATGGCTACACCTTC	CASSQNYGYTF
.	.	TRBV5-4	TRBJ2-7	TGTGCCAGCAGCCCCAGGAGACACTCTGGCTCCTACGAGCAGTACTTC	CASSPRRHSGSYEQYF
.	.	TRBV10-3	TRBJ2-5	TGTGCCATCAGTGATTTGAAGACCCAGTACTTC	CAISDLKTQYF
TRBD1	many	TRBV12-3/TRBV12-4	TRBJ2-3	TGTGCCAGCAGTCCGGGACAGAGCACAGATACGCAGTATTTT	CASSPGQSTDTQYF
.	many	TRBV15	TRBJ2-7	TGTGCCACCAGCAGAGATCGTCGGTTAGGGATCCCCTACGAGCAGTACTTC	CATSRDRRLGIPYEQYF
TRBD2	many	TRBV7-2	TRBJ2-3	TGTGCCAGCTTCAAGAGGACGGCGGGAGGGCCAGGGGATACGCAGTATTTT	CASFKRTAGGPGDTQYF
TRBD2	many	TRBV27	TRBJ2-1	TGTGCCACCAAAGGGCTAGCGGGAGATGGTTCCTACAATGAGCAGTTCTTC	CATKGLAGDGSYNEQFF
.	.	TRBV19	TRBJ2-6	TGTGCCAGTAGGATGGACAGCTCTGGGGCCAACGTCCTGACTTTC	CASRMDSSGANVLTF
TRBD1	many	TRBV20-1	TRBJ1-5	TGCAGTGCGGCGACAGGGTTTAATCAGCCCCAGCATTTT	CSAATGFNQPQHF
TRBD2	many	TRBV7-2	TRBJ2-3	TGTGCCAGCAGCTTATTCGGGGGGGCCAGCACAGATACGCAGTATTTT	CASSLFGGASTDTQYF
.	.	TRBV5-4	TRBJ1-1	TGTGCCAGCAGCTTGGCCGGGAACGGGGCTGGAACTGAAGCTTTCTTT	CASSLAGNGAGTEAFF
.	many	TRBV20-1	TRBJ1-2	TGCAGTGCTAGAGATCACGTTGGCGGAGGGGGCTACACCTTC	CSARDHVGGGGYTF
TRBD2	many	TRBV27	TRBJ2-3	TGTGCCAGCAGGCCGTTAGCGGGGGGCTGGGAAGATACGCAGTATTTT	CASRPLAGGWEDTQYF
.	many	TRBV20-1	TRBJ1-4	TGCAGTGCTCTGGAGGACAGTTATGAAAAACTGTTTTTT	CSALEDSYEKLFF
TRBD1	many	TRBV6-1	TRBJ1-2	TGTGCCAGCAGGCGACGAGGACAGGTCGGCTACACCTTC	CASRRRGQVGYTF
.	many	TRBV6-1	TRBJ1-5	TGTGCCAGCATAAGGGGGGCAGATCAGCCCCAGCATTTT	CASIRGADQPQHF
.	many	TRBV7-3	TRBJ2-1	TGTGCCAGCAGCTCGACTAGTCTGGACGAGCAGTTCTTC	CASSSTSLDEQFF
.	medium-sized	TRBV27	TRBJ1-5	TGTGCCAGCAGTTCCCAGGAACGCAATCAGCCCCAGCATTTT	CASSSQERNQPQHF
.	few	TRBV18	TRBJ1-1	TGTGCCAGCTCACCGCTGAGCGGGACTGAAGCTTTCTTT	CASSPLSGTEAFF
.	few	TRBV6-1	TRBJ1-4	TGTGCCAGCTTCGCCGGGAGAGAAAAACTGTTTTTT	CASFAGREKLFF
TRBD2	many	TRBV20-1	TRBJ2-1	TGCAGTGCCAAGACTAGCGGGGGATACAATGAGCAGTTCTTC	CSAKTSGGYNEQFF
.	many	TRBV6-6	TRBJ1-1	TGTGCCAGCAGTTACGGGGAGAACACTGAAGCTTTCTTT	CASSYGENTEAFF
.	.	TRBV7-9	TRBJ2-3	TGTGCCAGCAGTCCTTCGGGGCTGAGCACAGATACGCAGTATTTT	CASSPSGLSTDTQYF
.	many	TRBV20-1	TRBJ2-7	TGCAGTGCTGGATGGGGGTCCGCCCCCTCCTACGAGCAGTACTTC	CSAGWGSAPSYEQYF